A selection of T cell receptor beta chains follows, all from one sample in a study of technical replicates of blood from four donors. Sequenced by immunoSEQ multiplex PCR; TCRdb stores in-frame clones only, minus some. The sample lists tens of thousands of clones; around 97% were seen once. What was sequenced was T cells isolated from PBMCs. Receptors were obtained from a human donor in good health. CDR3s include the opening cysteine and the closing phenylalanine or tryptophan. A D gene is named only where the DNA matches it firmly. Where a row states a size, it is once, few, many or the class of an expanded clone; other rows omit it.

NA,TRBV30,once,TRBJ2-5,TGTGCCTGGAGTGTCGGGGGGCGCGAGACCCAGTACTTC,CAWSVGGRETQYF
NA,TRBV6-5,NA,TRBJ1-3,TGTGCCAGCAGTCTGTTTTGGAGCTCTGGAAACACCATATATTTT,CASSLFWSSGNTIYF
NA,TRBV9,once,TRBJ1-1,TGTGCCAGCAGGTACAGGGTTGACACTGAAGCTTTCTTT,CASRYRVDTEAFF
NA,TRBV9,NA,TRBJ1-5,TGTGCCAGCAGCGTTTCCGGGAATCAGCCCCAGCATTTT,CASSVSGNQPQHF
NA,TRBV7-6,NA,TRBJ1-1,TGTGCCAGCAGCTCCCATGGGCAGTTGAACACTGAAGCTTTCTTT,CASSSHGQLNTEAFF
TRBD1,TRBV18,NA,TRBJ1-1,TGTGCCAGCTCACTAGGGACAGCGAACACTGAAGCTTTCTTT,CASSLGTANTEAFF
TRBD2,TRBV7-2,NA,TRBJ2-1,TGTGCCAGCAGCGCTCTTGCGGCGGGAGCCTACAATGAGCAGTTCTTC,CASSALAAGAYNEQFF
NA,TRBV28,once,TRBJ2-3,TGTGCCAGCAGTCTCGGGAGAGATACGCAGTATTTT,CASSLGRDTQYF
NA,TRBV11-2,NA,TRBJ1-5,TGTGCCAGCAGCGCAGGGGTTAAGCAGCCCCAGCATTTT,CASSAGVKQPQHF
TRBD2,TRBV9,NA,TRBJ2-1,TGTGCCAGCAGCTTTCCAATAGATAGCGGGAGAGGGCCCCATTCGTACAATGAGCAGTTCTTC,CASSFPIDSGRGPHSYNEQFF
TRBD2,TRBV6-5,NA,TRBJ2-3,TGTGCCAGCAGTTCCCTAGCGGGAGGGGGCACAGATACGCAGTATTTT,CASSSLAGGGTDTQYF
TRBD1,TRBV9,NA,TRBJ1-3,TGTGCCAGCAGCGTATCAGGGGGAATTGGAAACACCATATATTTT,CASSVSGGIGNTIYF
TRBD1,TRBV29-1,few,TRBJ2-7,TGCAGCGTTCTTCCTCAGGGGGTCTACGAGCAGTACTTC,CSVLPQGVYEQYF
TRBD2,TRBV4-1,NA,TRBJ2-3,TGCGCCAGCAGCCAAGAACCGACTAGCGGGAGGGCGGGCGCAGATACGCAGTATTTT,CASSQEPTSGRAGADTQYF
TRBD1,TRBV10-3,once,TRBJ2-3,TGTGCCACCGATCCGGGACAGGGAAGGGGGTCCACAGATACGCAGTATTTT,CATDPGQGRGSTDTQYF
NA,TRBV4-1,NA,TRBJ2-3,TGCGCCAGCAGCCCCTCCGAGAGCACAGATACGCAGTATTTT,CASSPSESTDTQYF
NA,TRBV6-6,NA,TRBJ2-6,TGTGCCAGCAGCGACTACAGGGCCTCTGGGGCCAACGTCCTGACTTTC,CASSDYRASGANVLTF
TRBD1,TRBV10-2,NA,TRBJ1-5,TGCGCCAGCAGTGAGTCATCAGGGGGCAGGGATCAGCCCCAGCATTTT,CASSESSGGRDQPQHF
NA,TRBV15,NA,TRBJ1-4,TGTGCCACCAGCACTACCCGACACGCAACTAATGAAAAACTGTTTTTT,CATSTTRHATNEKLFF
TRBD1,TRBV19,NA,TRBJ1-3,TGTGCCAGTGCGGACAGGGGGGGATCTGGAAACACCATATATTTT,CASADRGGSGNTIYF
TRBD1,TRBV7-8,NA,TRBJ2-7,TGTGCCATCCTAGGACAGGGTGGCTCCTACGAGCAGTACTTC,CAILGQGGSYEQYF
NA,TRBV7-6,NA,TRBJ1-6,TGTGCCAGCAGCTTAAGGTCCGCGACAGAGTTTTCATCCCTCCACTTT,CASSLRSATEFSSLHF
NA,TRBV29-1,NA,TRBJ1-2,TGCAGCGTACTCACCCAAACTAACTATGGCTACACCTTC,CSVLTQTNYGYTF
TRBD2,TRBV7-8,NA,TRBJ2-1,TGTGCCAGCAGCTTAGGGAGTCTAGCGGGAGGGGGTGAGCAGTTCTTC,CASSLGSLAGGGEQFF
NA,TRBV6-1,once,TRBJ2-4,TGTGCCAGCAGTGAAGATATAGCGGAGACTACCAAAAACATTCAGTACTTC,CASSEDIAETTKNIQYF
NA,TRBV27,NA,TRBJ2-7,TGTGCCAGCAGTTTAATAGGGGGTAAAAACGAGCAGTACTTC,CASSLIGGKNEQYF
TRBD1,TRBV28,NA,TRBJ2-7,TGTGCCAGCAGTTGGACAGGGAGCTCCTACGAGCAGTACTTC,CASSWTGSSYEQYF
NA,TRBV10-3,NA,TRBJ2-7,TGTGCCATCAGTGAGTTTCCAGGGTTCTTATACGAGCAGTACTTC,CAISEFPGFLYEQYF
TRBD1,TRBV7-9,NA,TRBJ1-2,TGTGCCAGCAGCTTCGACAGGGAGGTCACCTTC,CASSFDREVTF
NA,TRBV6-4,NA,TRBJ2-7,TGTGCCAGCAGAGCCGGACACTCCTCGCCGGGAGCCTACGAGCAGTACTTC,CASRAGHSSPGAYEQYF
NA,TRBV29-1,NA,TRBJ1-4,TGCAGCGTCCAACAGCCGCGGGGTTCTGAAAAACTGTTTTTT,CSVQQPRGSEKLFF
NA,TRBV15,NA,TRBJ1-5,TGTGCCACCAGCAGAGGGATAGACAGAAATCAGCCCCAGCATTTT,CATSRGIDRNQPQHF
TRBD1,TRBV27,NA,TRBJ1-1,TGTGCCAGCAGTCCCCAAACAGGGGTATTTGAAGCTTTCTTT,CASSPQTGVFEAFF
NA,TRBV28,NA,TRBJ2-7,TGTGCCAGCAGCCTCAACAGGTACGAGCAGTACTTC,CASSLNRYEQYF
NA,TRBV18,NA,TRBJ1-4,TGTGCCAGCTCACCAGCCAGGGGAAATGAAAAACTGTTTTTT,CASSPARGNEKLFF
NA,TRBV28,NA,TRBJ1-1,TGTGCCAGCAGTTCAACAGGGTGGCAGGAAGCTTTCTTT,CASSSTGWQEAFF
NA,TRBV11-2,NA,TRBJ2-7,TGTGCCAGCAGCGTCGCAGCGGTCTACGAGCAGTACTTC,CASSVAAVYEQYF
TRBD1,TRBV4-2,NA,TRBJ1-1,TGTGCCAGCAGCCAAGAGGACAGGACGAACACTGAAGCTTTCTTT,CASSQEDRTNTEAFF
NA,TRBV5-1,NA,TRBJ1-2,TGCGCCAGTAGCTTGGGGGAGCGCTATGGCTACACCTTC,CASSLGERYGYTF
TRBD2,TRBV4-1,NA,TRBJ2-1,TGCGCCAGCAGCCAAAGCAGGCCGACTAGCGGGATCACGGGTTCCTACAATGAGCAGTTCTTC,CASSQSRPTSGITGSYNEQFF
TRBD1,TRBV30,NA,TRBJ2-7,TGTGCCTGGGGCTCACAGGGGTACGAGCAGTACTTC,CAWGSQGYEQYF
NA,TRBV11-2,NA,TRBJ1-5,TGTGCCAGCAGCTTTAACAGGGATAGCAATCAGCCCCAGCATTTT,CASSFNRDSNQPQHF
NA,TRBV18,NA,TRBJ1-1,TGTGCCAGCTCACCGGTGGTCGGGAACACTGAAGCTTTCTTT,CASSPVVGNTEAFF
NA,TRBV20-1,NA,TRBJ2-7,TGCAGTGCCCCCCAGGGCCGCGAGCAGTACTTC,CSAPQGREQYF
NA,TRBV6-5,NA,TRBJ1-1,TGTGCCAGCAGTTACGAGGGAACTGAAGCTTTCTTT,CASSYEGTEAFF
NA,TRBV6-5,NA,TRBJ2-1,TGTGCCAGCAGTACCCGGGCGGGGAGCTACAATGAGCAGTTCTTC,CASSTRAGSYNEQFF
NA,TRBV5-1,once,TRBJ2-3,TGCGCCAGCAGACAGGGGGGGAGCACAGATACGCAGTATTTT,CASRQGGSTDTQYF
NA,TRBV6-1,NA,TRBJ1-5,TGTGCCAGCAGTGAAGTCGGGGTAGGTCAGCCCCAGCATTTT,CASSEVGVGQPQHF
NA,TRBV19,NA,TRBJ2-7,TGTGCCAGTAGTATGGGCCCTCCGGGAGAGCAGTACTTC,CASSMGPPGEQYF
TRBD1,TRBV6-1,NA,TRBJ2-7,TGTGCCAGCAGCCCGTTCGGGACAGCCCCCTACGAGCAGTACTTC,CASSPFGTAPYEQYF